These T cell receptor beta chains were read from a single sample in a study of T-cell reconstitution after alpha-beta-depleted transplantation in children. Each CDR3 protein gets one entry after TCRdb re-called the PCR reads with MiXCR. The sample records 600,000 to 800,000 distinct CDR3 sequences, under 15% being singletons. Sequencing used PBMCs, obtained before TCRalphabeta/CD19-depleted stem cell transplant. These receptors were taken from a girl aged 2-15 years with congenital amegakaryocytic thrombocytopenia, due to receive a stem cell transplant. Each CDR3 is given with its conserved first and last residue. D genes are given only for firm matches. Clone sizes are given selectively: once, few, many, or a class where the clone is expanded.

J gene,clone size,D gene,CDR3 length,V gene,CDR3 DNA,CDR3 protein
TRBJ2-1,few,.,15,TRBV3-1,TGTGCCAGCAGCCAAGTCTCCAGGGCAGTGAATGAGCAGTTCTTC,CASSQVSRAVNEQFF
TRBJ2-2,many,.,18,TRBV11-1,TGTGCCAGCAGCTCCAACCTATTATTGGGCCGAAACACCGGGGAGCTGTTTTTT,CASSSNLLLGRNTGELFF
TRBJ2-4,many,.,14,TRBV5-1,TGCGCCAGCAGCTTGGATCCCCAAGATGGGATTCAGTACTTC,CASSLDPQDGIQYF
TRBJ2-3,few,TRBD2,16,TRBV10-3,TGTGCCATCGCGCGATCAAGCGGGAAACCCACAGATACGCAGTATTTT,CAIARSSGKPTDTQYF
TRBJ1-2,.,.,14,TRBV12-3/TRBV12-4,TGTGCCAGCAGTTTAGTCTCTGGCAGCTATGGCTACACCTTC,CASSLVSGSYGYTF
TRBJ1-5,.,TRBD1,15,TRBV20-1,TGCAGTGCTAGAGAGGACAGGGGGCGCAGGGAGCCCCAGCATTTT,CSAREDRGRREPQHF
TRBJ2-2,many,TRBD1,16,TRBV10-1,TGCGCCAGCAGAAGACGACAGGGTTCGAACACCGGGGAGCTGTTTTTT,CASRRRQGSNTGELFF
TRBJ2-7,many,TRBD1,14,TRBV20-1,TGCAGTGCTCGTCCCGTGGGACAGGGCTACGAGCAGTACTTC,CSARPVGQGYEQYF
TRBJ1-1,many,TRBD1,14,TRBV10-3,TGTGCCATCACCTTCGGACGGGACAGGGGGGAAGCTTTCTTT,CAITFGRDRGEAFF
TRBJ2-4,.,TRBD2,17,TRBV5-1,TGCGCCAGCAGTCAAGCGGGAGGGCCCCTAGCCAAAAACATTCAGTACTTC,CASSQAGGPLAKNIQYF
TRBJ2-3,.,.,15,TRBV12-3/TRBV12-4,TGTGCCAGCAGTTTAATCTGGAGCGGCACAGATACGCAGTATTTT,CASSLIWSGTDTQYF
TRBJ2-7,few,TRBD1,16,TRBV15,TGTGCCACCAGCAGGAAAGGGACAGGTTACTTCTACGAGCAGTACTTC,CATSRKGTGYFYEQYF
TRBJ2-3,many,.,15,TRBV20-1,TGCAGTGCTAGAGTACAGGGCATTCAGGCAGATACGCAGTATTTT,CSARVQGIQADTQYF
TRBJ2-3,.,TRBD2,17,TRBV12-3/TRBV12-4,TGTGCCAGCAGTTTAGGGCTAGCGGGAGGGGCCACAGATACGCAGTATTTT,CASSLGLAGGATDTQYF
TRBJ2-6,.,TRBD1,16,TRBV28,TGTGCCAGCAGTTCGACAGGGGGTGCTGGGGCCAACGTCCTGACTTTC,CASSSTGGAGANVLTF
TRBJ2-3,many,.,14,TRBV29-1,TGCAGCGTTGTCGGATTTAGGGGCACAGATACGCAGTATTTT,CSVVGFRGTDTQYF
TRBJ2-6,few,TRBD1,18,TRBV20-1,TGCAGTGCTAGAGATAGGGACAGGGGTAATACTGGGGCCAACGTCCTGACTTTC,CSARDRDRGNTGANVLTF
TRBJ2-5,many,.,15,TRBV18,TGTGCCAGCTCACCAACTGGGGCAGCACAAGAGACCCAGTACTTC,CASSPTGAAQETQYF
TRBJ2-7,many,.,12,TRBV29-1,TGCAGCGGTGGACAGAAGCCCTACGAGCAGTACTTC,CSGGQKPYEQYF
TRBJ2-7,few,TRBD2,15,TRBV20-1,TGCAGTGCTACTTTAACTAGCGGGAGTCGATACGAGCAGTACTTC,CSATLTSGSRYEQYF
TRBJ2-1,few,.,12,TRBV29-1,TGCAGCGTTGTGAAAGGGGACGGTGAGCAGTTCTTC,CSVVKGDGEQFF
TRBJ2-7,many,.,14,TRBV27,TGTGCCAGCAGTTTAGCGTGGAGTTTTTACGAGCAGTACTTC,CASSLAWSFYEQYF
TRBJ2-7,.,.,12,TRBV28,TGTGCCAGCAGTTTATGGTCCCGCGAGCAGTACTTC,CASSLWSREQYF
TRBJ2-5,.,TRBD2,17,TRBV12-3/TRBV12-4,TGTGCCAGCACCGACGGGACTAGCGGGGGCTGCAAAGAGACCCAGTACTTC,CASTDGTSGGCKETQYF
TRBJ1-1,.,TRBD1,11,TRBV6-6,TGTGCCAGCAAACGACAGGGCGTTGCTTTCTTT,CASKRQGVAFF
TRBJ2-1,.,TRBD2,13,TRBV20-1,TGCAGTGCTAGCGGGAGGGCGGGTGGCGAGCAGTTCTTC,CSASGRAGGEQFF
TRBJ2-2,.,TRBD2,19,TRBV6-2/TRBV6-3,TGTGCCAGCAGTTACCCCCAGCGGGAGAGGCCCTTACACACCGGGGAGCTGTTTTTT,CASSYPQRERPLHTGELFF
TRBJ2-2,.,.,16,TRBV12-3/TRBV12-4,TGTGCCAGCAGTTTAAGGAGGGGGTCGAACACCGGGGAGCTGATTTTT,CASSLRRGSNTGELIF
TRBJ2-2,.,.,14,TRBV2,TGTGCCAGCAGTGCTTTTGCATATACCGGGGAGCTGTTTTTT,CASSAFAYTGELFF
TRBJ2-1,.,TRBD2,20,TRBV6-1,TGTGCCAGCAGTGAACCCTACCCCGAAACCGGGACTAGATTTTCCAGTGAGCAGTTCTTC,CASSEPYPETGTRFSSEQFF
TRBJ1-1,many,.,14,TRBV12-3/TRBV12-4,TGTGCCAGCAGTTTGCAGGCGGGCAACACTGAAGCTTTCTTT,CASSLQAGNTEAFF
TRBJ2-7,few,TRBD2,17,TRBV7-8,TGTGCCAGCAGCCGGACGGGAGGGGTTTCTTCCCCATACGAGCAGTACTTC,CASSRTGGVSSPYEQYF
TRBJ1-3,.,.,13,TRBV5-5,TGTGCCAGCAGCTTCCTTGATGAAAACACCATATATTTT,CASSFLDENTIYF
TRBJ2-1,many,TRBD2,18,TRBV5-1,TGCGCCAGCAGCTTGGAAGCTGGCGGGAGGGAGATTTACAATGAGCAGTTCTTC,CASSLEAGGREIYNEQFF
TRBJ2-3,many,TRBD1,17,TRBV4-2,TGTGCCAGCAGCCAAGAAGGTCGGACAGGGTCGATAGATACGCAGTATTTT,CASSQEGRTGSIDTQYF
TRBJ1-4,.,.,15,TRBV5-1,TGCGCCAGCAGCCATTTCGGAGGGATTAATGAAAAACTGTTTTTT,CASSHFGGINEKLFF
TRBJ1-5,.,.,13,TRBV5-6,TGTGCCAGCAGCTTGTCAGGGTATAAGCCCCAGCATTTT,CASSLSGYKPQHF
TRBJ2-1,.,TRBD2,19,TRBV27,TGTGCCAGCAGTTTAATGGGACTAGCGGAAGGGGGGGTATACAATGAGCAGTTCTTC,CASSLMGLAEGGVYNEQFF
TRBJ1-6,many,TRBD1,15,TRBV20-1,TGCAGTGCCCAGGACAGGGCTTCCTATAATTCACCCCTCCACTTT,CSAQDRASYNSPLHF
TRBJ2-7,many,.,13,TRBV20-1,TGCAGTGCGCATACTATTAACCCCTACGAGCAGTACTTC,CSAHTINPYEQYF
TRBJ1-3,few,.,16,TRBV7-9,TGTGCCAGCAGCTTTTCGGGGGCCATCTCTGGAAACACCATATATTTT,CASSFSGAISGNTIYF
TRBJ2-1,few,TRBD1,15,TRBV5-1,TGCGCCAGCCGGCCGGGACAGGGATCATACAATGAGCAGTTCTTC,CASRPGQGSYNEQFF
TRBJ2-1,many,.,14,TRBV6-2/TRBV6-3,TGTGCCAGCCGGGACTGGAGCTCCTACAATGAGCAGTTCTTC,CASRDWSSYNEQFF
TRBJ1-1,.,.,13,TRBV10-3,TGTGCCACTCTCAACGGCGTTCGAGCTGAAGCTTTCTTT,CATLNGVRAEAFF
TRBJ2-7,many,.,16,TRBV5-1,TGCGCCAGCAGCTTTGGGGTTTCCAGGACCAGCAACGAGCAGTACTTC,CASSFGVSRTSNEQYF
TRBJ1-5,.,TRBD1,14,TRBV19,TGTGCCAGTACTGTGACAGGGGAGTACCAGCCCCAGCATTTT,CASTVTGEYQPQHF
TRBJ1-5,many,.,12,TRBV7-2,TGTGCCAGCAGCTTACGTTCTCAGCCCCAGCATTTT,CASSLRSQPQHF
TRBJ2-1,few,TRBD2,14,TRBV20-1,TGCAGTGCCAAACTAGCGGGAGGGGTAAATGAGCAGTTCTTC,CSAKLAGGVNEQFF
TRBJ2-3,few,TRBD2,14,TRBV19,TGTGCCAGTAGTATGAGCGGGGCGGCAGATACGCAGTATTTT,CASSMSGAADTQYF
TRBJ2-3,many,.,14,TRBV5-1,TGCGCCAGCAGCTTCAGGACTAGCACAGATACGCAGTATTTT,CASSFRTSTDTQYF
TRBJ2-2,many,.,16,TRBV5-1,TGCGCCAGCAGCTTCGGGGTAGCGGAGCCCACCGGGGAGCTGTTTTTT,CASSFGVAEPTGELFF